The subject of this entry is one TCR beta chain. The antigen is unknown. The V and J ends lost 6 bases and 3 bases respectively, with 15 bases between them. The CDR3 totals 14 residues. CDR1 and CDR2 from the germline V gene are MNHEY and SMNVEV (reference sequence). Addition of a universal primer site occurred through template switching, and cDNA carried unique molecular identifiers. TCRdb fed the 5' RACE reads into MiXCR, producing one record per CDR3 protein. The table lists under 450,000 distinct CDR3 sequences, around 18% of them singletons. The entry originates in a study of identical twins. Whole-study results and caveats: Reduced insertions were recorded for abundant cord blood beta clonotypes, with no such pattern in memory repertoires. Alpha sequences out of frame and shared by twins had excess low generation probability. Conclusions leaned on cross-sectional statistical analysis and did not track the same donors over time.

V and J are TRBV27 and TRBJ2-7, with unresolved D. Sequenced material: naive T cells sorted from blood. This clonotype originated in a man aged 45-60 years in good health. This CDR3 is CASSWRQTNYEQYF. CDR3 sequence (DNA): TGTGCCAGCAGCTGGCGACAAACTAACTACGAGCAGTACTTC.